Listed here are 28 T cell receptor beta chains from one sample, sequenced in a study of long-term antiretroviral therapy in people with HIV. Run at survey level, the immunoSEQ assay was version v3.0. Clones were sequenced by immunoSEQ multiplex PCR, and TCRdb holds only the in-frame ones, with some missing. The sample shows 30,000 to 40,000 clones, around 90% of them seen only once. The source was unsorted PBMCs, collected 1.1 years after starting antiretroviral therapy. Receptors originate from a man aged 18 to 29 with HIV.

CDR3 nucleotide sequence: TGTGCCAGCAGCCTTGGTTACCGGGACATGTCAGGGGGCCAGACGAGCTCTGGAAACACCATATATTTT. Translating gives CASSLGYRDMSGGQTSSGNTIYF. This chain uses TRBV12-1 with TRBJ1-3; TRBD1 reflects the table's D call only, with no check against the DNA. TRBV12-1 is listed as a pseudogene. The CDR3 runs to 23 residues.

In this sample, this clone turned up a few times. The chain uses TRBV19 and TRBJ1-2; no clear D. This CDR3 is 13 amino acids long. Germline CDR1 LNHDA, CDR2 SQIVND (reference sequence). V shed 1 base and J shed 8 bases, with 11 bases lying between them. CDR3 sequence reads: CASSIGTIGGYTF. DNA for the CDR3: TGTGCCAGTAGTATAGGGACGATAGGGGGCTACACCTTC.

The CDR3 loop is CAWNPRTGFGYEQYF. The CDR3 DNA reads as TGTGCCTGGAACCCAAGGACAGGCTTCGGCTACGAGCAGTACTTC. J is TRBJ2-7 and V is TRBV30, with 7 nucleotides matching TRBD1. From germline, CDR1 is GTSNPN and CDR2 SVGIG (reference sequence). Trimming cost V 4 bases and J 3 bases; bases outside gene matches: 12. The CDR3 runs 15 residues.

The rearrangement uses TRBV9 and TRBJ2-6; possibly TRBD2 for D (6 bases). The ends were cut back, 2 bases at V and 5 bases at J, with 14 bases in the middle. The CDR3 contains 16 residues. Germline values: CDR1 SGDLS, CDR2 YYNGEE. CDR3 DNA: TGTGCCAGCAGCGTCATGGAGGGGTCTTGGGCCAACGTCCTGACTTTC. Protein product: CASSVMEGSWANVLTF.

This clone is a singleton in its sample. This chain connects TRBV7-8 to TRBJ2-7; 10 bases are shared with TRBD1. Per the germline V gene, CDR1 is SGHVS and CDR2 is FQNEAQ. The CDR3 is 16 residues long. V was clipped by 2 bases and J by 1 base; unmatched bases: 5. The CDR3 loop reads CASSLPRQGASYEQYF. The CDR3 region has the DNA TGTGCCAGCAGCTTACCGAGACAGGGGGCTTCCTACGAGCAGTACTTC.

This clone was recorded a few times. The gene calls are TRBV6-1 and TRBJ1-5; D may be TRBD1 (6 bases). The length of the CDR3 is 15 residues. CDR1 MNHNS and CDR2 SASEGT come from the germline V gene. V was pared by 10 bases and J by 0 bases, with 16 bases between. CDR3: CATDWGAHSNQPQHF. CDR3 sequence (DNA): TGTGCCACCGACTGGGGGGCCCATAGCAATCAGCCCCAGCATTTT.

The V and J genes are TRBV5-6 and TRBJ2-3; D is perhaps TRBD1 or TRBD2 (6 bases each). V dropped 2 bases and J dropped 0 bases, with 13 bases sitting between them. Germline CDR1 is SGHDT and CDR2 is YYEEEE. The CDR3 is 16 amino acids. CDR3 bases: TGTGCCAGCAGCTTTGACGGGGGCGGGAGCACAGATACGCAGTATTTT. Translation gives CASSFDGGGSTDTQYF.

V usage is TRBV19 and J usage is TRBJ1-2; D not certain. CDR1 and CDR2 (germline): LNHDA, SQIVND (reference sequence). Trimming left V 7 bases short and J 7 bases short, with 22 bases between. The CDR3 extends over 15 amino acids. The CDR3, as DNA: TGTGCCAGTACCCCCGCTTTGGAGAGGGTTGGTGGCTACACCTTC. As protein: CASTPALERVGGYTF.

The chain uses TRBV5-1 and TRBJ1-6; no clear D. The V and J ends lost 0 bases and 10 bases respectively, with 8 bases between them. Germline CDR1 and CDR2: SGHRS and YFSETQ. This CDR3 spans 13 amino acids. In DNA, the CDR3 is TGCGCCAGCAGCTTGGGGCCGGAATCACCCCTCCACTTT. Amino acids: CASSLGPESPLHF. Full variable domain (rest looked up from reference TRBV5-1 and TRBJ1-6): KAGVTQTPRYLIKTRGQQVTLSCSPISGHRSVSWYQQTPGQGLQFLFEYFSETQRNKGNFPGRFSGRQFSNSRSEMNVSTLELGDSALYLCASSLGPESPLHFGNGTRLTVT.

This clone was detected a few times. The chain links TRBV19 to TRBJ1-2, with 7 bases that match TRBD1. This CDR3 has 17 amino acids. Germline trimming cut 1 base from V and 8 bases from J; bases unmatched to any gene: 16. The germline CDR1 and CDR2 sequences are LNHDA and SQIVND (reference sequence). The CDR3 region is CASSIALWTGGSSGYTF. CDR3 bases: TGTGCCAGTAGTATAGCCCTGTGGACAGGAGGATCTTCAGGCTACACCTTC.

The chain has TRBV2 and TRBJ2-7, with a weak D call TRBD1 (6 bases). Trimming cost V 7 bases and J 0 bases, with 7 bases left between them. Germline CDR1 is SNHLY and CDR2 is FYNNEI. The length of the CDR3 is 12 residues. The CDR3 bases are TGTGCCAGCACGGGACACTCCTACGAGCAGTACTTC. Its protein is CASTGHSYEQYF.

The chain links TRBV9 to TRBJ1-1, with 7 bases fitting TRBD1. Germline V gene data show CDR1 as SGDLS and CDR2 as YYNGEE. This CDR3 comprises 16 residues. With V trimmed by 0 bases and J by 1 base, 6 bases remained unmatched. DNA of the CDR3: TGTGCCAGCAGCGTAGGTCAGGGGGAACCGAACACTGAAGCTTTCTTT. Translated, it gives CASSVGQGEPNTEAFF.

The chain joins TRBV7-6 to TRBJ2-3; D uncertain. The CDR3 has 14 amino acids. Germline V gene sequence: CDR1 SGHVS, CDR2 FNYEAQ. The V and J ends lost 5 bases and 5 bases respectively, with 14 bases between them. CDR3: CASSPQTTRDTQYF. The CDR3 DNA reads as TGTGCCAGCAGCCCACAAACTACTCGAGATACGCAGTATTTT.

The rearrangement joins TRBV11-2 to TRBJ1-1, with TRBD1 matching 7 bases. The germline V gene has CDR1 SGHAT and CDR2 FQNNGV. CDR3 length equals 16 residues. With V trimmed by 5 bases and J by 0 bases, 9 bases remained unmatched. CDR3 sequence (DNA): TGTGCCAGCAGCCTGGGGGAGGGGACAGTGAACACTGAAGCTTTCTTT. Translation: CASSLGEGTVNTEAFF.

There are a few counts of this clone. This CDR3 is CASSQGQGAISYGYTF. The CDR3 DNA follows: TGTGCCAGCTCACAGGGACAGGGGGCCATCTCCTATGGCTACACCTTC. The chain uses TRBV18 and TRBJ1-2; 12 bases fit TRBD1. Germline V gives CDR1 KGHSH, CDR2 LQKENI. With V trimmed by 4 bases and J by 4 bases, 7 bases remained unmatched. The CDR3 is 16 residues long.

V and J are TRBV19 and TRBJ1-4, with a tentative D call TRBD1 (6 bases). CDR1 is LNHDA and CDR2 is SQIVND in the germline V gene (reference sequence). Trimming stripped 8 bases from V and 1 base from J, with 17 bases between. The length of the CDR3 is 16 residues. The CDR3 bases are TGTGCCAGTCTTAGACAGGCGTCTTTAACTAATGAAAAACTGTTTTTT. Its protein is CASLRQASLTNEKLFF. The variable domain in full, completed from reference TRBV19 and TRBJ1-4, reads DGGITQSPKYLFRKEGQNVTLSCEQNLNHDAMYWYRQDPGQGLRLIYYSQIVNDFQKGDIAEGYSVSREKKESFPLTVTSAQKNPTAFYLCASLRQASLTNEKLFFGSGTQLSVL.

The chain carries TRBV5-1 and TRBJ2-3; maybe TRBD1 (6 bases). V gave up 2 bases and J gave up 1 base, with 11 bases separating them. This CDR3 has 15 residues. CDR1 SGHRS and CDR2 YFSETQ come from the germline V gene. The CDR3 region has the DNA TGCGCCAGCAGCTTAAGCAGGGGCGGCACAGATACGCAGTATTTT. It translates to CASSLSRGGTDTQYF.

This chain links TRBV2 with TRBJ2-7; either TRBD1 or TRBD2 may supply D (5 bases each). V dropped 3 bases and J dropped 1 base, with 13 bases sitting between them. The CDR3 has 15 amino acids. CDR1 SNHLY and CDR2 FYNNEI come from the germline V gene. CDR3 sequence reads: CASSDYIGASYEQYF. The DNA for the CDR3 is TGTGCCAGCAGTGACTACATCGGGGCGTCCTACGAGCAGTACTTC.

The chain uses TRBV28 and TRBJ1-1; 8 bases are shared with TRBD1. Germline lookup yields CDR1 MDHEN and CDR2 SYDVKM. Trimming removed 5 bases from V and 1 base from J; junction bases left unmatched: 12. This CDR3 is 17 amino acids long. This CDR3 reads CASSLLTAGTGNTEAFF. The CDR3 coding sequence is TGTGCCAGCAGTCTCTTAACTGCCGGGACAGGGAACACTGAAGCTTTCTTT.

The table lists this clone with a few counts. The chain combines TRBV10-1 with TRBJ2-7; D possibly corresponds to TRBD2 (6 bases). Deletions cut 2 bases from V and 3 bases from J, with 11 bases between. The CDR3 is 14 amino acids. Germline assignment: CDR1 WNHNN and CDR2 SYGVQD (reference sequence). The DNA for the CDR3 is TGCGCCAGCAGTGAGGGGGGGACTTACTACGAGCAGTACTTC. Amino acid sequence: CASSEGGTYYEQYF.

The chain couples TRBV6-4 to TRBJ2-3, with a weak D call TRBD2 (6 bases). This CDR3 region has 14 residues. The V gene's germline CDR1 is MRHNA and CDR2 SNTAGT. Between the trimmed V and J ends, which lost 5 bases and 0 bases, there was a span of 9 bases. CDR3 sequence reads: CASSFGGSTDTQYF. The CDR3 bases are TGTGCCAGCAGTTTCGGGGGTAGCACAGATACGCAGTATTTT.

V usage is TRBV7-2 and J usage is TRBJ2-4, with 8 bases lining up with TRBD2. The junction had 6 bases not matched to a gene; V was cut back by 5 bases and J by 3 bases. Germline values: CDR1 SGHTA, CDR2 FQGNSA. The CDR3 covers 15 residues. CDR3 sequence (DNA): TGTGCCAGCAGCCCATTGGGGACTAGCAAAAACATTCAGTACTTC. Its protein product is CASSPLGTSKNIQYF.

The rearrangement uses TRBV14 and TRBJ2-5; D might be TRBD1 or TRBD2, each matching 6 bases. The germline CDR1 and CDR2 sequences are SGHDN and FVKESK. Trimming cost V 1 base and J 10 bases, with 10 bases left between them. This CDR3 has 12 amino acids. CDR3 region: CASSQGGGGQYF. The CDR3 bases are TGTGCCAGCAGCCAAGGAGGAGGGGGCCAGTACTTC.

The gene calls are TRBV7-9 and TRBJ1-3; D call uncertain. Germline lookup yields CDR1 SEHNR and CDR2 FQNEAQ (reference sequence). The CDR3 consists of 16 residues. Trimming removed 5 bases at V and 0 bases at J, with 14 bases between. The CDR3, as DNA: TGTGCCAGCAGCCCGACTAGTTATATCTCTGGAAACACCATATATTTT. This encodes CASSPTSYISGNTIYF.

The V and J genes are TRBV5-4 and TRBJ2-7; TRBD1 aligns across 12 bases. The junction had 4 bases not matched to a gene; V was cut back by 4 bases and J by 2 bases. The CDR3 has 15 residues. Germline V gene lookup returns CDR1 SGHNT and CDR2 YYREEE (reference sequence). In DNA form, the CDR3 reads TGTGCCAGCAGCAAGGGACAGGGGGCTCCCTACGAGCAGTACTTC. Translation gives CASSKGQGAPYEQYF.

This clone is medium-sized (0.01 to 0.1%). This chain links TRBV5-1 with TRBJ1-1; D ambiguous. CDR1 SGHRS and CDR2 YFSETQ come from the germline V gene. V was clipped by 2 bases and J by 5 bases, with 7 bases between them. This CDR3 has 12 residues. CDR3 region: CASSFGATEAFF. Written as DNA, the CDR3 is TGCGCCAGCAGCTTCGGTGCGACTGAAGCTTTCTTT.

Only a few counts were recorded for this clone. The chain couples TRBV6-5 to TRBJ1-3, with D perhaps TRBD1 (5 bases). CDR1 and CDR2 (germline): MNHEY, SVGAGI. The CDR3 covers 12 residues. V was shortened by 7 bases and J by 2 bases, with 6 bases between the two germline ends. CDR3 residues: CASTGAGNTIYF. DNA of the CDR3: TGTGCCAGCACGGGGGCTGGAAACACCATATATTTT.

J is TRBJ1-5 and V is TRBV7-2, with D maybe TRBD1 (5 bases). V was pared by 7 bases and J by 2 bases, with 12 bases between. CDR3 length equals 14 residues. The germline gives CDR1 SGHTA, CDR2 FQGNSA. As DNA, the CDR3 is TGTGCCAGCACCTCATCGGGGGGCAATCAGCCCCAGCATTTT. Encoded protein: CASTSSGGNQPQHF.